Here is one TCR beta chain with its context. Its antigen remains unidentified. One end of the junction fails to match germline, which may point to a read error. The data were produced on an Illumina MiSeq. Profiling of the peripheral T cell repertoire was carried out for human TCRbeta genes. Regarding the original processing steps: Differential clonotype abundance was tested with beta-binomial modelling to account for variability over time. Expanded clonotypes were checked against the ImmuneCODE reference database of SARS-CoV-2-associated TCRs and mapped to regions of the viral genome. Additional analyses of the repertoire looked at TRBV gene usage, CDR3 length, CDR3 amino acid overlap between time points, clonotype abundance distributions and Jaccard similarity. Starting from the raw public reads, TCRdb applied fastp trimming at Q25, assembled clones with MiXCR and retained in-frame beta chains. Every distinct CDR3 protein forms one entry, paired with its most common genes and DNA. It is TCRdb's table, rather than the study itself, that gives the V and J calls and clone size. This sample comprises 200,000 to 250,000 distinct CDR3 sequences, about 30% of them detected only once. Jointly, the top ten make up almost 7.5% of the sample.

This sample is part of a study of kidney transplant recipient with SARS-CoV-2 infection (dated by TCRdb to the early 2020s). There are 14 amino acids in the CDR3, from cysteine to phenylalanine inclusive. CDR3 DNA is the only sequence kept; it has 42 bases, read in frame from the first base. The sample's time point label, in plain terms: pre-pandemic baseline sample and day 111 after first positive SARS-CoV-2 test. Source: a blood sample, taken at baseline and on day 111 from a kidney transplant recipient. The TCR comes from a male patient between 25 and 40 years old who had COVID-19 and was a kidney transplant recipient. Some T cells may be donor cells from the graft after a transplant. The V and J genes are TRBV12-3 or TRBV12-4 and TRBJ1-4, and 8 bases in between align with TRBD1. The base sequence is TGTGCCAGCAGTCGGGACAGGACGAATGAAAAACTGCTTTTT. This gives the protein CASSRDRTNEKLLF.